This T cell receptor beta chain was sequenced during a study of shared clonotypes between healthy human individuals. The CDR3 is 15 amino acids. CDR1 SGHNT and CDR2 YYREEE come from the germline V gene (reference sequence). The germline V and J ends were trimmed by 4 bases and 3 bases, with 16 bases remaining between them. Splitting of each subset's genomic DNA was done evenly across several immunoSEQ plates. Method: immunoSEQ multiplex PCR; TCRdb's copy keeps in-frame clones and lacks some. The table includes hundreds of thousands of clones, 60% to 80% detected once. The J gene is TRBJ2-5, the V gene TRBV5-4; TRBD2 is a possible D gene (5 bases). Sequenced sample: PBMCs. The TCR sequence derives from a woman in her thirties or forties in good health. Some clones in this sample may be carry-over from other donors' samples. The CDR3 DNA sequence: TGTGCCAGCAGCATCCTAGGGCAGACTAAAGAGACCCAGTACTTC. Translated, it gives CASSILGQTKETQYF.